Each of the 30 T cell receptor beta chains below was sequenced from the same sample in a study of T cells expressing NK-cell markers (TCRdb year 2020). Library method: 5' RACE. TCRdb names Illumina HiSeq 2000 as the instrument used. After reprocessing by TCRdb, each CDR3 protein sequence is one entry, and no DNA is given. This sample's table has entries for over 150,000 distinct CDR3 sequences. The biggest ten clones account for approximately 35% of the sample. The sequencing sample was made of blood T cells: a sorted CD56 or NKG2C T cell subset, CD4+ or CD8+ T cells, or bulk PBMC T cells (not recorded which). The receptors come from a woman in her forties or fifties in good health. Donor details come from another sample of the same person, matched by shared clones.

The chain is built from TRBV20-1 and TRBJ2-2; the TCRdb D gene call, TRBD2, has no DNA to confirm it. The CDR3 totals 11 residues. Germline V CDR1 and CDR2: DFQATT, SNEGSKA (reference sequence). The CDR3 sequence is CSAPYTGELFF.

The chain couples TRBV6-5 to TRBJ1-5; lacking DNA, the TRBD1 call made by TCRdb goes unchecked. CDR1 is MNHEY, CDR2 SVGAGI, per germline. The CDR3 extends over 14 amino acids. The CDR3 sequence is CASSTGQRNQPQHF.

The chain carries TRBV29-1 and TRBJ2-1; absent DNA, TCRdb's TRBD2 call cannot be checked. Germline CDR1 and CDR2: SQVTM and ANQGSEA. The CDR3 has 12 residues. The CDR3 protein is CSVIAVYNEQFF.

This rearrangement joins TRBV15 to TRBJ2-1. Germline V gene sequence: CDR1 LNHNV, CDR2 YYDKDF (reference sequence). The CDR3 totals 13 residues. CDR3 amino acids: CATSRASYNEQFF. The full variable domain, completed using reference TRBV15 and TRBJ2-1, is DAMVIQNPRYQVTQFGKPVTLSCSQTLNHNVMYWYQQKSSQAPKLLFHYYDKDFNNEADTPDNFQSRRPNTSFCFLDIRSPGLGDTAMYLCATSRASYNEQFFGPGTRLTVL.

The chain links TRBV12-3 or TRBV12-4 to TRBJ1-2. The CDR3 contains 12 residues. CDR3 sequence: CASSFANEGYTF.

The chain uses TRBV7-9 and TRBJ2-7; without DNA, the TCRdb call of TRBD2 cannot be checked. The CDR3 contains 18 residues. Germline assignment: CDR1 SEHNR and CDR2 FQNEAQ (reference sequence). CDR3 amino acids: CASRMTAGEQSGSYEQYF.

Here the CDR3 reads CASSLGESKELFF. The J gene is TRBJ2-2, the V gene TRBV6-4; TCRdb's D call, TRBD1, is unchecked because there is no DNA. CDR3 length: 13 amino acids. Germline values: CDR1 MRHNA, CDR2 SNTAGT.

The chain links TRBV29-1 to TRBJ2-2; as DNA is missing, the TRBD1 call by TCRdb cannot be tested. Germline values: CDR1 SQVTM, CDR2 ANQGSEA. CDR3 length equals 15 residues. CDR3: CSVEAEGAGTGELFF.

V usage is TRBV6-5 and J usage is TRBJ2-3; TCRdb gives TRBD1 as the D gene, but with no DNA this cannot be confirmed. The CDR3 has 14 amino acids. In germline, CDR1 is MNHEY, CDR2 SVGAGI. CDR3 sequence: CASSSSGSGNTQYF.

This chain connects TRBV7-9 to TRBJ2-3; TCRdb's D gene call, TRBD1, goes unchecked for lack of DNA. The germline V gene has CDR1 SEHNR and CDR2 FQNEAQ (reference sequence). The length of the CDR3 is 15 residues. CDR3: CASSYPWADTDTQYF.

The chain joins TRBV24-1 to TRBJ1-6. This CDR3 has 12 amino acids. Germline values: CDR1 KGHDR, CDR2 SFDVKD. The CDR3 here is CATSDGVSPLHF.

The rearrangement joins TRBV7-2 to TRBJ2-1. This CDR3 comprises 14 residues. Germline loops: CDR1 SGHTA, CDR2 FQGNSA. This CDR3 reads CASSTSGYYNEQFF.

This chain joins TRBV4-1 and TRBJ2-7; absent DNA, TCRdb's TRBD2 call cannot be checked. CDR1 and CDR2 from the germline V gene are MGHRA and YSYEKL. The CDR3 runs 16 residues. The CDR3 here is CASSQAMGTSSYEQYF.

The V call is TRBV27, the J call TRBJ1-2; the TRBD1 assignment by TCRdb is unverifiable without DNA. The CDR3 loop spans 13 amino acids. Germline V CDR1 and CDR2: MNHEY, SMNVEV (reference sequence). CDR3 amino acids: CASSQGGGYGYTF.

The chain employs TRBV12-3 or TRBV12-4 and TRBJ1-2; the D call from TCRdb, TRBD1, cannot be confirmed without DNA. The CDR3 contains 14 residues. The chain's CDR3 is CASSTGTGGDGYTF.

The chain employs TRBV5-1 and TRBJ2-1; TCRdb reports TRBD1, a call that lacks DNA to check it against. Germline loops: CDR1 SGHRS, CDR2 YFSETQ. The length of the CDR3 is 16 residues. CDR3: CASSLGSGGYGNEQFF. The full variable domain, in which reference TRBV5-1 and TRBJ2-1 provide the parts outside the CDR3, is KAGVTQTPRYLIKTRGQQVTLSCSPISGHRSVSWYQQTPGQGLQFLFEYFSETQRNKGNFPGRFSGRQFSNSRSEMNVSTLELGDSALYLCASSLGSGGYGNEQFFGPGTRLTVL.

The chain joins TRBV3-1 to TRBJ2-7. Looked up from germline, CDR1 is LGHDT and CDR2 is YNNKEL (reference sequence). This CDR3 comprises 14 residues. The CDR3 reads CASSQGGRVREQYF.

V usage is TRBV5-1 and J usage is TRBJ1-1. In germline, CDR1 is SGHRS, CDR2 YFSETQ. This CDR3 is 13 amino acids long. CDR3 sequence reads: CASSEGGSTEAFF.

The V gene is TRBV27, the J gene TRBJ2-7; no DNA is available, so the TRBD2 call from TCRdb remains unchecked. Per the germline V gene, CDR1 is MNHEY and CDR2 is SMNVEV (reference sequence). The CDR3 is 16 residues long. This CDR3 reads CASSLSLAAVSYEQYF.

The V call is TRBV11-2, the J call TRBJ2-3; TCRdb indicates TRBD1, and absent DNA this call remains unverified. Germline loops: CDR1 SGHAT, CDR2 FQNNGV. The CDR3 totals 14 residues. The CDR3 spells CASSLPGRTDTQYF.

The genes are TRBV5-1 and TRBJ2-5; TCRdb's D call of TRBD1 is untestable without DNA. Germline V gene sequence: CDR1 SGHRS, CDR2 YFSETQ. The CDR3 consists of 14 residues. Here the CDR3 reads CASSYDRGEETQYF.

The CDR3 is CASSQYSGSYNEQFF. The chain has TRBV7-2 and TRBJ2-1; there is no DNA to check the TCRdb D call of TRBD2. The CDR3 has 15 amino acids. Germline lookup yields CDR1 SGHTA and CDR2 FQGNSA.

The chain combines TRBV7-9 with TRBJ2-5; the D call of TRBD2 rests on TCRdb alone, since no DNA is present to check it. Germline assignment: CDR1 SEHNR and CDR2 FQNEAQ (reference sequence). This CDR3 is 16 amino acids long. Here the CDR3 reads CASSLSTSGHEETQYF. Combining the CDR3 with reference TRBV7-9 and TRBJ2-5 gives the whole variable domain DTGVSQNPRHKITKRGQNVTFRCDPISEHNRLYWYRQTLGQGPEFLTYFQNEAQLEKSRLLSDRFSAERPKGSFSTLEIQRTEQGDSAMYLCASSLSTSGHEETQYFGPGTRLLVL.

This chain's CDR3 is CASSVQGGWTEAFF. The V and J genes are TRBV27 and TRBJ1-1; the TRBD1 assignment by TCRdb is unverifiable without DNA. The germline V gene has CDR1 MNHEY and CDR2 SMNVEV (reference sequence). The CDR3 has 14 residues.

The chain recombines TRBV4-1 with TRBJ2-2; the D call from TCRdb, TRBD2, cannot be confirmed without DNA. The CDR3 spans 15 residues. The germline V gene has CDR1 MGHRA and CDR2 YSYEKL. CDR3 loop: CASSQATSGIAELFF.

The CDR3: CASSRTGLTDTQYF. V and J are TRBV7-9 and TRBJ2-3; checking the TCRdb D call of TRBD1 is not possible without DNA. Germline CDR1 and CDR2: SEHNR and FQNEAQ (reference sequence). The CDR3 is 14 residues long.

The CDR3 loop reads CASSYGAGYQETQYF. J is TRBJ2-5 and V is TRBV6-5. This CDR3 spans 15 amino acids. Germline values: CDR1 MNHEY, CDR2 SVGAGI.

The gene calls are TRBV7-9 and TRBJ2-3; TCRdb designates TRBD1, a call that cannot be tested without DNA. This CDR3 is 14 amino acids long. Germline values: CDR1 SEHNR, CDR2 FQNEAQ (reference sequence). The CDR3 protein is CASKPGVGTDTQYF. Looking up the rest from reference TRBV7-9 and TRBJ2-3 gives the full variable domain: DTGVSQNPRHKITKRGQNVTFRCDPISEHNRLYWYRQTLGQGPEFLTYFQNEAQLEKSRLLSDRFSAERPKGSFSTLEIQRTEQGDSAMYLCASKPGVGTDTQYFGPGTRLTVL.

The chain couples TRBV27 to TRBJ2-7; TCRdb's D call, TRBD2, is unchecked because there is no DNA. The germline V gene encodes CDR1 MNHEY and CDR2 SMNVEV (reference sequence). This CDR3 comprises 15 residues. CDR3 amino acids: CASSYSGGPFYEQYF.

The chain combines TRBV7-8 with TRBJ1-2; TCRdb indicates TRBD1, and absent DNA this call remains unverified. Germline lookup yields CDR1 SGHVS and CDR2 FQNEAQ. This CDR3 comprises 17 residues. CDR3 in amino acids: CASSLGTPGQGNSGYTF.